This T cell receptor (beta chain) was documented in a study of cytomegalovirus exposure and HLA in healthy donors listed by TCRdb under 2017. Study-wide context: An earlier analysis of some 620 of the donors reported 276 Gb of sequence data and roughly 120 million unique TCR beta sequences obtained from about 180 million T cells. About 280 gigabases of sequencing data and tens of millions of unique TCR sequences were included in an early release covering 550 to 800 HLA-typed donors. Of the approximately 400 genotyped donors, approximately 82% fell in the genetic ancestry cluster associated with self-reported Caucasian donors. The study aimed to test whether signatures of past pathogen exposure could be identified by cataloging public T cell receptors. The study used immunosequencing to profile the T cell repertoires of under 700 subjects and linked those repertoires to cytomegalovirus serostatus. A separate validation cohort of over a hundred different subjects was used in addition to the 666-subject first cohort. To predict cytomegalovirus infection status, the study brought together high-throughput TCR immunosequencing, statistical association of individual TCRs with disease status, and machine learning. To study patterns of TCR occurrence, a later analysis re-analyzed previously published TCR beta repertoires from hundreds of donors and added high-resolution HLA genotyping. Rather than drawing on any new phenotypic data, the later analysis identified candidate immune exposures from TCR beta sequences and the way those sequences occurred across donors. An earlier analysis of fewer than 750 of the donors used high-throughput TCR beta sequencing to judge whether each TCR beta V gene segment behaved as functional or pseudogenic. Donor age, sex, ethnicity and CMV serostatus were compiled alongside the repertoire data. Genome-wide SNP genotypes for about 65% of the 666 donors were used in a later genetic analysis, which treated that subset as a discovery cohort. All discovery cohort repertoires had been generated on a single sequencing platform. HLA typing covered class I and class II loci at four-digit resolution. Typing coverage differed by locus: A, B, C, DRB1 and DQB1 were typed in roughly 620-630 donors, DQA1 in 500 to 550, DPA1 in 600 to 610, and DPB1 in around 490. Because of strong linkage in the cohort, roughly five DR-DQ haplotypes were treated as single units for association and clustering. Among around 400 genotyped donors of the cohort, an average of roughly 230,000 unique TCR beta nucleotide sequences was sequenced per donor, of which about 19% were non-productive.

The library was made by the immunoSEQ multiplex PCR assay. For the multiplex PCR, a mixture combining 60 forward primers for TCR Vbeta segments and 13 reverse primers for TCR Jbeta segments was used. The CDR3 region of rearranged TCR beta genes was amplified from genomic DNA with a multiplex PCR assay. The amplified TCR beta libraries were sequenced on the Illumina HiSeq System as 87-base-pair reads. As for the original processing: Across the 700 or so repertoires, a later analysis counted about 81 million unique TCR beta chains, roughly 11 million of which were shared by at least two donors. Raw reads were error-corrected and collapsed into unique sequences by a nearest-neighbor algorithm in which closely related sequences were merged to remove PCR and sequencing errors. Alignment of CDR3 sequences to IMGT reference sequences was used to assign V, D and J gene segments. Each retained sequence needed at least a six-nucleotide match to both a V gene segment and a J gene segment. A rearrangement counted as productive if the CDR3 had no stop codons and remained in frame with V and J, and every other rearrangement counted as non-productive. CDR3 was defined according to IMGT convention as the region running from the second conserved V-encoded cysteine to the conserved J-encoded phenylalanine. Sequences without an unambiguous match to a single V gene segment were excluded from the earlier analysis of 500 to 700 of the donors. In an earlier analysis of approximately 590 of the donors, V segments were called functional above 56.7% productive rearrangements and were called segregating when the between-donor standard deviation exceeded 5%. A statistical classification framework was built for diagnosing cytomegalovirus status from the catalog of TCR beta chain sequences. V and J gene assignment, in a later analysis, came from comparing TCR nucleotide sequences with IMGT/GENE-DB human TR gene sequences. Using the TCRdist pipeline, a later analysis assigned CDR3 sequences along with most-parsimonious VDJ recombination scenarios. In a later analysis, each TCR beta chain was defined by its CDR3 amino acid sequence together with its V-gene family, and reads lacking a unique V-gene family were excluded. In a later analysis, fewer than 600 highly shared, low-generation-probability nucleotide sequences were removed to address suspected cross-contamination and a sequencing artifact. A later analysis calculated a clonal expansion index for each public chain from normalized within-repertoire ranks of inferred template counts. In a later analysis, generation probabilities were computed with a VDJ recombination model fitted to out-of-frame rearrangements, and the resulting probabilities were checked against IGoR. A later analysis scored TCR-TCR, TCR-HLA and TCR-CMV co-occurrence with hypergeometric tests, applying a repertoire-size bias correction to TCR pairs. In a later analysis, false discovery rates were estimated by permuting HLA or CMV assignments 20 times. In a later analysis, co-occurring TCRs were grouped using DBSCAN, with TCRdist sequence similarity added in when clustering inside HLA-allele-positive subsets. Co-occurrence clustering excluded repertoires with fewer than 30,000 or more than 120,000 public chains, plus five with anomalous nucleotide sharing. The clones in this table, taken by TCRdb from immuneACCESS, are in-frame only. Not every clone is retained; where verified, under half of the shortfall comes from an unresolved V gene, and the cause of the rest is unknown. The DNA was the basis for D and trimming; V, J and clone size are from that table. The sample includes approximately 100,000 clones, with around 80% observed a single time. The leading ten clones occupy over 5% of the sample.

General conclusions and limits of the study: In a later analysis, the rate of TCR association differed among HLA loci, with DRB1 alleles having the most associated TCRs and HLA-C alleles having the fewest. Compared with the approximately 710-donor mean, donors in an Asian-associated ancestry cluster had fewer N-insertions in productive TCRs, according to a later genetic analysis. Immune exposure information for the cohort was limited to CMV serostatus. In a later analysis, several top co-occurrence clusters were reported to appear linked to parvovirus B19, influenza, CMV and Epstein-Barr virus. Correlated functional status among segregating V segments might be attributable to linkage disequilibrium, but an unknown experimental factor could not be ruled out. Most CMV-associated TCR beta chains appeared to be HLA-restricted in a later analysis, and the HLA associations seemed to be driven largely by CMV exposure. A group of highly shared sequence variants was considered likely to be a technical artifact of the sequencing pipeline. Only TCR beta chains were sequenced in this cohort, and the absence of alpha or paired-chain data limited detectable features. Strong co-occurrence of HLA alleles, especially DR and DQ, made assigning TCR associations to individual alleles difficult. HLA typing was unavailable for some donors at each locus, so association tests used only the typed subset. A further reported finding was that TCR beta sequences accurately predicted the HLA-A and HLA-B alleles for most subjects in the first cohort. In a later genetic analysis, a missense DCLRE1C variant was associated with V-gene and J-gene trimming of TCR beta chains, and the association was replicated in an independent cohort. Compared with equally common non-associated chains, HLA-associated TCR beta chains in a later analysis were more clonally expanded and had lower generation probabilities. Because the 87-base-pair reads could not distinguish some IMGT-functional V segments, including TRBV6-2 and TRBV6-3, those segments were excluded. A total of some 180 TCR beta chains were listed by the study as associated with cytomegalovirus. While some public TCRs were present in many individuals, most TCR sequences turned up only very rarely across donors. Broadly in line with IMGT annotations, most TCR beta V segments showed up in productive rearrangements about 87% or about 30% of the time in an earlier analysis of some 590 of the donors. Three of the identified cytomegalovirus-associated TCR beta chains were confirmed in vitro to be specific for cytomegalovirus antigens. The authors suggested that the approach could potentially be generalized to other disease states and immunological phenotypes. In a later analysis, around 17,000 TCR beta sequences were associated with specific HLA alleles at a false discovery rate of 0.05. Over 15 rarely observed V segments, including chromosome 9 orphons, were excluded from the earlier analysis of just under 600 of the donors because counts were too low. The presence/absence analyses assumed that sequencing depth was roughly uniform across donors, and that assumption may not be true. In both the original and validation cohorts, the classifier was reported to diagnose cytomegalovirus status with high specificity and sensitivity.

On this clone itself: Its antigen is currently not known. No base quality values were provided; no much bigger clone lies one nucleotide off.

The cohort consisted of some 730 healthy bone marrow donors. At the time of sampling, every cohort member was nominally healthy, though immune exposures that went unrecorded were likely present. The donor tested CMV seropositive, placing the donor among the 310 or so seropositive members of the cohort. A peripheral blood sample was provided by each donor, and peripheral blood mononuclear cells were used for TCR beta sequencing. Genomic DNA was extracted from the blood cell samples with the Qiagen DNeasy Blood Extraction Kit. The CDR3, from cysteine to phenylalanine, totals 13 residues. The sequence is cut down to CDR3 DNA, 39 bases in frame from base 1. The germline V gene (reference sequence) supplies CDR1 GTSNPN and CDR2 SVGIG. The V end loses 6 bases and the J end loses 4 bases, and a stretch of 13 bases separates them.

The rearranged chain carries TRBV30 and TRBJ2-4, with the D gene too uncertain to name. What was sequenced was PBMCs. The TCR originated in a female donor in good health and CMV-seropositive. The CDR3: CACDPSGKNIQYF. The bases are TGTGCCTGCGACCCGTCCGGGAAAAACATTCAGTACTTC.